This T cell receptor beta chain was recovered during a study of spatial heterogeneity in lung cancer. For the study at large: TCR and UMI combinations that were unique each appeared, on average, more than ten times in raw reads.

On each TCR cDNA molecule, a unique molecular identifier was present. TCRdb independently ran MiXCR on the 5' RACE reads; one entry per CDR3 protein. The repertoire has approximately 3,800 distinct CDR3 sequences, 5.5% to 8% of them found once; the top ten carry 20%. Time point noted: sample taken at primary tumor resection. The authors sequenced whole RNA from tumor, nontumor lung or frozen PBMC without sorting. The donor population consisted of some 67 patients with untreated, early-stage non-small cell lung cancer. This clonotype ranks as medium-sized. This CDR3 is built from 14 residues. V was clipped by 6 bases and J by 1 base, with 12 bases between them. Germline CDR1 is MNHEY and CDR2 is SMNVEV (reference sequence).

The receptor comes from a male donor with early-stage non-small cell lung cancer. This chain connects TRBV27 to TRBJ1-1; a possible D gene is TRBD1 (6 bases). This sample comprised normal lung tissue next to the tumor, obtained at surgery. The CDR3 DNA follows: TGTGCCAGCAGCACTGGACAGAGGAACACTGAAGCTTTCTTT. Translation: CASSTGQRNTEAFF.